The 16 T cell receptor beta chains given below trace back to one sample, sequenced in a study of tissue T cells after allogeneic stem cell transplantation. Profiling relied on immunoSEQ multiplex PCR, and the TCRdb table lists in-frame clones only, not all of them. Among 5,000 or so clones listed, roughly half were seen once. Specified time point: mouse harvest day 7 after allogeneic transplant. Tail vein injection delivered 10^7 T-cell-depleted bone marrow cells and 10^6 splenic CD5+ T cells. Sequenced input: gut tissue. The source of these receptors is a female BALB/c mouse given C57BL/6 T cells with graft-versus-host disease after an allogeneic hematopoietic cell transplant.

To note about this clone: The genes are named according to mouse. Read coverage stops 1 residue before the CDR3 terminus; the germline J gene supplies the remainder. The V gene is TRBV13-1, the J gene TRBJ1-1, with D maybe TRBD1 (5 bases). V was shortened by 7 bases and J by 3 bases, with 10 bases between the two germline ends. CDR1 is NSHNY, CDR2 SYGAGN, per germline. This CDR3 has 12 amino acids. Here the CDR3 reads CASPAGYTEVFF. The sequenced part of the CDR3 DNA is TGTGCCAGCCCCGCAGGGTACACAGAAGTCTTC.

There are a few counts of this clone. The genes and germline here are from mouse. Sequencing ends 1 residue short of the CDR3 end; the germline J gene provides the rest. The chain couples TRBV13-2 to TRBJ2-7; TRBD1 aligns across 8 bases. Per germline, CDR1 NNHNN and CDR2 SYGAGS (reference sequence). Trimming cost V 1 base and J 3 bases; bases outside gene matches: 6. CDR3 length: 15 residues. This CDR3 reads CASGDWRTGHYEQYF. The CDR3 DNA, read in part, is TGTGCCAGCGGTGATTGGAGGACAGGGCACTATGAACAGTAC.

This clone is medium-sized. Gene names follow the mouse nomenclature. The read halts 1 residue ahead of the CDR3 end, with the missing end drawn from the germline J gene. The chain is built from TRBV14 and TRBJ2-7; no definite D call. The CDR3 totals 13 residues. Trimming removed 2 bases at V and 0 bases at J, with 6 bases between. Germline V gene data show CDR1 as SGHDT and CDR2 as FRDEAV. CDR3 region: CASSLVNSYEQYF. The covered CDR3 bases are TGTGCCAGCAGTTTAGTCAACTCCTATGAACAGTAC. Variable domain in full (rest from reference TRBV14 and TRBJ2-7): EAGVTQSPRYAVLQEGQAVSFWCDPISGHDTLYWYQQPRDQGPQLLVYFRDEAVIDNSQLPSDRFSAVRPKGTNSTLKIQSAKQGDTATYLCASSLVNSYEQYFGPGTRLTVL.

This clone was picked up a small number of times. Mouse gene names apply. Sequencing ends 1 residue short of the CDR3 end; the germline J gene provides the rest. The J gene is TRBJ2-7, the V gene TRBV26; D might be TRBD1 (5 bases). V was pared by 0 bases and J by 7 bases, with 10 bases between. The V gene's germline CDR1 is KGHPV and CDR2 FQNQEV (reference sequence). The CDR3 is 13 amino acids. CDR3: CASSLSQGVEQYF. The sequenced part of the CDR3 DNA is TGTGCCAGCAGTCTGTCCCAGGGCGTGGAACAGTAC.

This clone was seen only a few times. Any gene name here is a mouse gene name. From the germline J gene comes the end of the CDR3, since the read stops 1 residue before it. The rearrangement links TRBV26 to TRBJ2-5; TRBD2 might be the D (6 bases). The CDR3 runs 13 residues. The germline CDR1 and CDR2 sequences are KGHPV and FQNQEV (reference sequence). V lost 2 bases and J 3 bases, leaving 6 bases between the germline ends. CDR3 DNA (partial): TGTGCCAGCAGTCTGGGACTGCAAGACACCCAGTAC. Protein product: CASSLGLQDTQY. The whole CDR3 is CASSLGLQDTQYF.

This clone was picked up a small number of times. Gene names and germline match the mouse. The CDR3 extends 1 residue past the end of the read, so its final part is completed from the germline J gene. This chain uses TRBV3 with TRBJ2-7; 8 bases are a match to TRBD2. V trimming: 1 base; J trimming: 2 bases; junction bases outside the gene matches: 1. Germline CDR1 SNHLY, CDR2 FYNGKV (reference sequence). The CDR3 length is 14 residues. The CDR3 spells CASSLGTGTYEQYF. Incomplete CDR3 DNA: TGTGCCAGCAGCTTAGGGACTGGGACCTATGAACAGTAC.

Only a few counts were recorded for this clone. Germline and genes: mouse. The missing CDR3 end, 1 residue past where the read stops, is filled in from the germline J gene. This chain links TRBV23 with TRBJ2-4; the table's D gene call, TRBD1, was not cross checked with the DNA. The CDR3 length is 13 residues. CDR1 KGHTA and CDR2 FQNQQP come from the germline V gene. The CDR3 region is CSSSRQTQNTLYF. Incomplete CDR3 DNA: TGCTCCAGCAGTCGACAAACCCAAAACACCTTGTAC.

About this clone itself: The gene names here belong to mouse. The CDR3 goes on 1 residue after the read ends, and that part is filled in from the germline J gene. Within the sample, other DNA sequences also encode this same CDR3. The rearrangement joins TRBV20 to TRBJ2-2, with D uncertain. Germline CDR1 reads GFQATS; CDR2 reads STVNSAI. V lost 1 base and J 4 bases, leaving 4 bases between the germline ends. CDR3 length: 12 residues. CDR3 protein: CGARVGTGQLYF. Incomplete CDR3 DNA: TGTGGTGCTAGGGTAGGCACCGGGCAGCTCTAC. The variable domain in full, with the rest retrieved from reference TRBV20 and TRBJ2-2, is GALVYQYPRRTICKSGTSMRMECQAVGFQATSVAWYRQSPQKTFELIALSTVNSAIKYEQNFTQEKFPISHPNLSFSSMTVLNAYLEDRGLYLCGARVGTGQLYFGEGSKLTVL.

In the case of this clone: Gene names are the mouse ones. The read ends 1 residue before the CDR3 terminus; that terminus is restored from the germline J gene. This sequence joins TRBV13-1 and TRBJ1-5; D is unresolved. This CDR3 has 13 amino acids. CDR1 is NSHNY, CDR2 SYGAGN, per germline. V lost 2 bases and J lost 3, with 6 bases in between. CDR3 protein: CASSEYINQAPLF. The sequenced part of the CDR3 DNA is TGTGCCAGCAGTGAGTACATCAACCAGGCTCCGCTT.

As regards this clone: Gene names refer to mouse genes. The read finishes 1 residue shy of the CDR3 end, and the germline J gene is used to complete it. The gene calls are TRBV31 and TRBJ1-4; no reliable D call. Deletions cut 5 bases from V and 6 bases from J, with 4 bases between. CDR1 GKSSPN and CDR2 SITVG come from the germline V gene. The CDR3 spans 10 residues. The CDR3 sequence is CAWLHERLFF. Partial CDR3 DNA: TGTGCCTGGCTACACGAAAGATTATTT.

This clone was counted only a few times. Mouse names are used for the genes. The CDR3 end lies 1 residue beyond the end of the read and is filled in from the germline J gene. The chain uses TRBV29 and TRBJ1-4, with TRBD1 as a possible D gene (5 bases). The CDR3 spans 14 residues. Deletions cut 3 bases from V and 4 bases from J, with 9 bases between. Germline V gene sequence: CDR1 MSHET, CDR2 SYDVDS. CDR3 sequence: CASSFSGINERLFF. The covered CDR3 bases are TGTGCTAGCAGTTTTTCAGGGATCAACGAAAGATTATTT.

In regard to this clone: The germline and genes are mouse ones. With the read ending 1 residue before the CDR3 end, the germline J gene is used to fill in that end. The genes are TRBV12-2 and TRBJ2-3; 12 bases match TRBD2. The CDR3 consists of 16 residues. Per germline, CDR1 SGHLS and CDR2 HYDKME. Unmatched junction bases numbered 3, after V lost 1 base and J lost 2 bases. The sequenced part of the CDR3 DNA is TGTGCCAGCTCTCTGACTGGGGGGGCGCTTGCAGAAACGCTGTAT. It specifies CASSLTGGALAETLY. The full CDR3 protein reads CASSLTGGALAETLYF. Full variable domain (remainder filled in from reference TRBV12-2 and TRBJ2-3): NSGVVQSPRYIIKGKGERSILKCIPISGHLSVAWYQQTQGQELKFFIQHYDKMERDKGNLPSRFSVQQFDDYHSEMNMSALELEDSAVYFCASSLTGGALAETLYFGSGTRLTVL.

Notes on this clone: Gene names and germline match the mouse. The read ends 1 residue before the CDR3 terminus; that terminus is restored from the germline J gene. V gene TRBV26 combines with J gene TRBJ1-6, with a weak D call TRBD1 (6 bases). TRBJ1-6 is an open reading frame whose function is uncertain. This CDR3 region has 14 residues. V lost 4 bases to trimming and J lost 4 bases, with 8 bases between them. From germline, CDR1 is KGHPV and CDR2 FQNQEV (reference sequence). CDR3 bases read: TGTGCCAGCAGTCGGGGGGCGTATAATTCGCCCCTCTAC. This translates into CASSRGAYNSPLY. In full, the CDR3 reads CASSRGAYNSPLYF.

A note on this clone: All gene names here are mouse names. The CDR3 is cut off 1 residue early in the read; its end comes from the germline J gene. V usage is TRBV3 and J usage is TRBJ2-7; perhaps TRBD2 as D (5 bases). The CDR3 totals 14 residues. Per germline, CDR1 SNHLY and CDR2 FYNGKV (reference sequence). Trimming stripped 2 bases from V and 0 bases from J, with 8 bases between. The DNA read from the CDR3 is TGTGCCAGCAGCTTATGGGGAAGCTCCTATGAACAGTAC. Translation: CASSLWGSSYEQY. The whole CDR3 reads CASSLWGSSYEQYF.

Regarding this clone: Each gene name is a mouse one. The CDR3 goes on 1 residue after the read ends, and that part is filled in from the germline J gene. The chain has TRBV19 and TRBJ2-4; TRBD1 matches 9 bases. V dropped 2 bases and J dropped 0; count of bases not matched to a gene: 1. The CDR3 consists of 15 residues. Germline CDR1 FNHDT, CDR2 SITEND (reference sequence). CDR3 DNA, as far as it was read: TGTGCCAGCAGTATGGGACAGGGTAGTCAAAACACCTTGTAC. Translated, it gives CASSMGQGSQNTLY. From start to end, the CDR3 is CASSMGQGSQNTLYF.

Concerning this clone: Mouse gene names and germline throughout. The CDR3 end falls 1 residue outside the read, so it is completed with the germline J gene. The chain joins TRBV5 to TRBJ1-3; D ambiguous. Looked up from germline, CDR1 is LGHNA and CDR2 is YNLKQL (reference sequence). The ends were cut back, 1 base at V and 0 bases at J, with 7 bases in the middle. This CDR3 has 15 residues. CDR3 DNA, as far as it was read: TGTGCCAGCAGCCAAGGCCCAAATTCTGGAAATACGCTCTAT. This sequence encodes CASSQGPNSGNTLY. The complete CDR3 protein is CASSQGPNSGNTLYF.